This T cell receptor (beta chain) was captured by sequencing in a study of neoadjuvant anti-PD-1 for oral cavity cancer. For the study at large: Non-progressing patients received a fourth nivolumab dose near day 43, then surgery on days 50-56.

Patients had newly diagnosed, untreated stage II-IVA oral cavity squamous cell carcinoma. No culture or expansion preceded analysis of these blood cells. Germline CDR1 reads MNHEY; CDR2 reads SMNVEV (reference sequence). There are 14 residues in the CDR3. Trimming cost V 8 bases and J 3 bases, with 16 bases left between them. PBMC libraries mostly used 480 ng of input genomic DNA, with six replicates per sample. The data were produced by immunoSEQ multiplex PCR, yet TCRdb's version contains in-frame clones alone and is incomplete. The repertoire includes 12,000 to 15,000 clones, about 70% of them detected once, and about 3% sits in the top ten. This clone was seen a handful of times.

The sequence was collected from a person aged 35-80 years with oral cavity squamous cell carcinoma. Specimen: PBMCs, collected before nivolumab (anti-PD-1) treatment. The gene calls are TRBV27 and TRBJ1-1, with a possible D match to TRBD1 (5 bases). The CDR3 sequence: CASQSPGGYTEAFF. The CDR3 DNA reads as TGTGCCAGCCAGAGCCCCGGGGGGTACACTGAAGCTTTCTTT.